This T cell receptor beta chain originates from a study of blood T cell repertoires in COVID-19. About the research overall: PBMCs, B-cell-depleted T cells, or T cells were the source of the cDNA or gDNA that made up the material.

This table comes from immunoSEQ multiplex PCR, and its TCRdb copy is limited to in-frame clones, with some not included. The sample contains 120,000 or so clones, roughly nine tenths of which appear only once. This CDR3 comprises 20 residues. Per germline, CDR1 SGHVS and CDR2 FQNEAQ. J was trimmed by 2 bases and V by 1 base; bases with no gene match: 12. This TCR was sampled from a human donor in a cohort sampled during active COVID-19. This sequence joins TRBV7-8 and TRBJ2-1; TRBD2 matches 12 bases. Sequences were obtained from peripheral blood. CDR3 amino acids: CASSLVGTSGSIWAYNEQFF. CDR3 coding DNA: TGTGCCAGCAGCTTAGTGGGGACTAGCGGGTCCATCTGGGCCTACAATGAGCAGTTCTTC. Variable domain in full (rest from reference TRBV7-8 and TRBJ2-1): GAGVSQSPRYKVAKRGQDVALRCDPISGHVSLFWYQQALGQGPEFLTYFQNEAQLDKSGLPSDRFFAERPEGSVSTLKIQRTQQEDSAVYLCASSLVGTSGSIWAYNEQFFGPGTRLTVL.